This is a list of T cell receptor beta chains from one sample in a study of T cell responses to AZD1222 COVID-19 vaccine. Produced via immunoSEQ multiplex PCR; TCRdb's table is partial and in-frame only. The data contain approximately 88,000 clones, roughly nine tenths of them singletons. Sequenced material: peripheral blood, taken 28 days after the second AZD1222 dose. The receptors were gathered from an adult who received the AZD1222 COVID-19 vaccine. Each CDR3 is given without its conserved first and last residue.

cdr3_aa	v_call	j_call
ASSWETSGGTDTQY	TRBV5-6	TRBJ2-3
ASSYEIDRGSSKNQPQH	TRBV6-2/TRBV6-3	TRBJ1-5
ASSPLAGGQGNIQY	TRBV5-1	TRBJ2-4
ASRGGYETEAF	TRBV18	TRBJ1-1
ASSLRGGEKLF	TRBV7-9	TRBJ1-4
ASSTPDRGYGYT	TRBV28	TRBJ1-2
ASSPGQGTYNEQF	TRBV5-1	TRBJ2-1
ASSPVAAGTNYGYT	TRBV5-4	TRBJ1-2
ASSPFQGTTTNEKLF	TRBV18	TRBJ1-4
ASSPGRGDIQY	TRBV18	TRBJ2-4
ASGRDFRTQY	TRBV28	TRBJ2-5
ASSPSGQGARSNGYT	TRBV18	TRBJ1-2
ASSYPRGGGDTQY	TRBV6-5	TRBJ2-3
ASSLFRQPWGGYT	TRBV27	TRBJ1-2
ASSSGTSGGNEQF	TRBV6-6	TRBJ2-1